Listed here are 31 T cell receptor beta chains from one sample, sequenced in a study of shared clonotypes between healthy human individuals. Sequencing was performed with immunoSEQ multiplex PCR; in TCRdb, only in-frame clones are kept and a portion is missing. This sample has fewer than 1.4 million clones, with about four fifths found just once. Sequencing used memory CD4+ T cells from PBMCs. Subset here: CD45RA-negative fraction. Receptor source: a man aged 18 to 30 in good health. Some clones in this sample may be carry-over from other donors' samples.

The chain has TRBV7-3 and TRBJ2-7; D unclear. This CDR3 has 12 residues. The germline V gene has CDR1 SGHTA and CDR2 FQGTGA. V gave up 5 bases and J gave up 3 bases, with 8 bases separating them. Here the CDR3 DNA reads TGTGCCAGCAGCCCTGACAACTACGAGCAGTACTTC. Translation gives CASSPDNYEQYF.

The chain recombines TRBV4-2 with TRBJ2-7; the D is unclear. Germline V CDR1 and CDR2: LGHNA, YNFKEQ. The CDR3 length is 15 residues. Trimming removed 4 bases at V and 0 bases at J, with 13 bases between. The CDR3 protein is CASSPAGGDSYEQYF. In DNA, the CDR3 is TGTGCCAGCAGCCCAGCCGGCGGAGACTCCTACGAGCAGTACTTC.

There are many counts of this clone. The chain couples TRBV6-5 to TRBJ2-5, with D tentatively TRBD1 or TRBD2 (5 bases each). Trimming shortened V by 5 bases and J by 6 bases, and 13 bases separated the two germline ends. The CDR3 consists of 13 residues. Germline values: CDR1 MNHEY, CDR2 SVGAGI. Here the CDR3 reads CASSLGTGKTQYF. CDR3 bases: TGTGCCAGCAGTCTTGGGACCGGGAAGACCCAGTACTTC.

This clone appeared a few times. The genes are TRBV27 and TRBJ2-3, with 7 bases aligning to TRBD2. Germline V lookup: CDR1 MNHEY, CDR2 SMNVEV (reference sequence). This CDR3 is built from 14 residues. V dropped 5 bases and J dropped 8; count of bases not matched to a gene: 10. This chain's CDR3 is CASSPSRLALTQYF. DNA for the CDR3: TGTGCCAGCAGTCCCTCTCGACTAGCTCTTACGCAGTATTTT.

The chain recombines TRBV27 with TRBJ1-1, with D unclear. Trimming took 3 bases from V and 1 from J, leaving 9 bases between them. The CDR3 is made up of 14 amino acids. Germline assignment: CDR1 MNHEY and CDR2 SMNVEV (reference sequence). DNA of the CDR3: TGTGCCAGCAGTTTGCGTGGGGAGAACACTGAAGCTTTCTTT. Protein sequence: CASSLRGENTEAFF.

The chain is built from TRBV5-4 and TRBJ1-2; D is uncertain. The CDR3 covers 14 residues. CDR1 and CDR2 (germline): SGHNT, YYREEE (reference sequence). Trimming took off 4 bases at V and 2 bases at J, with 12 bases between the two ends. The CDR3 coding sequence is TGTGCCAGCAGCGTTACAGTCGGGAACTATGGCTACACCTTC. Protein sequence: CASSVTVGNYGYTF.

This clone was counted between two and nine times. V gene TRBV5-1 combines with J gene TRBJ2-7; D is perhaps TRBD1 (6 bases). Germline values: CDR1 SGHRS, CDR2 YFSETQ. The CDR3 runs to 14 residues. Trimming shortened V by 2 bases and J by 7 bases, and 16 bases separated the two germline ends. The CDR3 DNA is TGCGCCAGCAGCTTAGAGACAGGCCCCTTAGAGCAGTACTTC. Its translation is CASSLETGPLEQYF.

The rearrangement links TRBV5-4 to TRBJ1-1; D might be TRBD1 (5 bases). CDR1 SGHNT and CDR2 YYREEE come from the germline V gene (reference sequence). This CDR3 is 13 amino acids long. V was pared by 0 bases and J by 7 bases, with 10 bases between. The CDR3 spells CASSLGQKVEAFF. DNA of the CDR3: TGTGCCAGCAGCTTGGGACAGAAAGTTGAAGCTTTCTTT.

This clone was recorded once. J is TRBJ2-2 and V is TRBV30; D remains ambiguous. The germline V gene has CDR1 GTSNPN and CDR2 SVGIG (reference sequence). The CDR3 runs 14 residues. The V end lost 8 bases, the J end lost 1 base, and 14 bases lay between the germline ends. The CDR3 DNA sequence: TGTGCCCAAAAGGTCAGGATGAACACCGGGGAGCTGTTTTTT. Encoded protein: CAQKVRMNTGELFF.

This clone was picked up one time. The chain's CDR3 is CASSLQEKDEQFF. The CDR3 DNA reads as TGTGCCAGTAGTCTTCAGGAAAAGGATGAGCAGTTCTTC. The chain carries TRBV19 and TRBJ2-1; D call uncertain. CDR1 LNHDA and CDR2 SQIVND come from the germline V gene (reference sequence). The germline V and J ends were trimmed by 5 bases and 8 bases, with 13 bases remaining between them. The CDR3 runs to 13 residues. Based on the CDR3 plus reference TRBV19 and TRBJ2-1, the full variable domain is DGGITQSPKYLFRKEGQNVTLSCEQNLNHDAMYWYRQDPGQGLRLIYYSQIVNDFQKGDIAEGYSVSREKKESFPLTVTSAQKNPTAFYLCASSLQEKDEQFFGPGTRLTVL.

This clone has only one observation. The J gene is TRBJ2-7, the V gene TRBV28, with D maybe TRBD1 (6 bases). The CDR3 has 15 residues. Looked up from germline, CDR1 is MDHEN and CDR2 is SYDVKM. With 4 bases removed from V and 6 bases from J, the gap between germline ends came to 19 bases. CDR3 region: CASSWVPGVGSEQYF. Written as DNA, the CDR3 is TGTGCCAGCAGTTGGGTACCAGGGGTTGGTTCCGAGCAGTACTTC.

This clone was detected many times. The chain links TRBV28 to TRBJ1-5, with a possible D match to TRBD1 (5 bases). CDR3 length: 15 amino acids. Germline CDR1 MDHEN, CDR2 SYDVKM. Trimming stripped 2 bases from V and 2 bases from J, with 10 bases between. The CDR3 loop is CASSLQGYGNQPQHF. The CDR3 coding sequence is TGTGCCAGCAGTTTACAGGGATACGGCAATCAGCCCCAGCATTTT.

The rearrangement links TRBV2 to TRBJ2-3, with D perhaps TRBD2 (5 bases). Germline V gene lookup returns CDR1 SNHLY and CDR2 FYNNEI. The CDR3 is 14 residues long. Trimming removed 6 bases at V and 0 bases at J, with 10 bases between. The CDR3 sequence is CASRERISTDTQYF. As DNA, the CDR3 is TGTGCCAGCAGAGAGCGGATAAGCACAGATACGCAGTATTTT.

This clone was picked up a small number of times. The CDR3 is CSVGPRRYEQYF. The CDR3 nucleotides read TGCAGCGTTGGTCCCCGGAGGTACGAGCAGTACTTC. This chain joins TRBV29-1 and TRBJ2-7; the D gene is possibly TRBD2 (5 bases). Trimming removed 4 bases from V and 4 bases from J, with 11 bases in between. Per the germline V gene, CDR1 is SQVTM and CDR2 is ANQGSEA. This CDR3 contains 12 residues.

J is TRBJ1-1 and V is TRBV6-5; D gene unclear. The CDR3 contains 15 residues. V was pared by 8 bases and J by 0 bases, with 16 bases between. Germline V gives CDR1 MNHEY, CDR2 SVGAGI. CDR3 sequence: CASGPRPTMNTEAFF. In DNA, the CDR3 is TGTGCCAGCGGTCCCCGGCCGACCATGAACACTGAAGCTTTCTTT.

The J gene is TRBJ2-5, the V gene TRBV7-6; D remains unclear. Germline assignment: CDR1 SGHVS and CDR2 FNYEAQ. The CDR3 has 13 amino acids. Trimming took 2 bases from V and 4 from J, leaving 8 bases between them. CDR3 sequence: CASSLIQLETQYF. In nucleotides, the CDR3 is TGTGCCAGCAGCTTAATACAGTTAGAGACCCAGTACTTC.

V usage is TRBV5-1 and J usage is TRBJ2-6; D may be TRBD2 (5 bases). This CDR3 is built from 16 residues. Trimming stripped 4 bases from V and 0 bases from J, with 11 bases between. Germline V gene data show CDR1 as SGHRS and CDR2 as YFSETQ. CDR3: CASSLERVSGANVLTF. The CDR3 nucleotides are TGCGCCAGCAGCCTAGAGAGGGTCTCTGGGGCCAACGTCCTGACTTTC.

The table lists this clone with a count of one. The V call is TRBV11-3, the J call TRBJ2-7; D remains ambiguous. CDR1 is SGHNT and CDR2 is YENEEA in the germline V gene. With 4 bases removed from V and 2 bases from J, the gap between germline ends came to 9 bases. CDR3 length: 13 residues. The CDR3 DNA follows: TGTGCCAGCAGCTCCCGCCCTCCCTACGAGCAGTACTTC. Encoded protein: CASSSRPPYEQYF. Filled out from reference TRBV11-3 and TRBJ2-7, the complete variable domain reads EAGVVQSPRYKIIEKKQPVAFWCNPISGHNTLYWYLQNLGQGPELLIRYENEEAVDDSQLPKDRFSAERLKGVDSTLKIQPAELGDSAVYLCASSSRPPYEQYFGPGTRLTVT.

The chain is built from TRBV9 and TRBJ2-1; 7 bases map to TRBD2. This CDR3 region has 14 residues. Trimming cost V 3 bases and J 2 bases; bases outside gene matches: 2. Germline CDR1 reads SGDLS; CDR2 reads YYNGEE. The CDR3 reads CASSASGTYNEQFF. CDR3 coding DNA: TGTGCCAGCAGCGCTAGCGGCACCTACAATGAGCAGTTCTTC.

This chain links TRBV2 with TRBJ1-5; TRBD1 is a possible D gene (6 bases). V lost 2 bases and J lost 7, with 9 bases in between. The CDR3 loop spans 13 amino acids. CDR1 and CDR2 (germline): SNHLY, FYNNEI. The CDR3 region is CASSEPRGQPQHF. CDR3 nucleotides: TGTGCCAGCAGTGAACCCAGGGGCCAGCCCCAGCATTTT.

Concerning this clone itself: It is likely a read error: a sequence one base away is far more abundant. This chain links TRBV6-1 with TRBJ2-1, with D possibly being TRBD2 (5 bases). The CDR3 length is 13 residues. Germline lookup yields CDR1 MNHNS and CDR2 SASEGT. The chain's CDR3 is CASTLIAVGERFF. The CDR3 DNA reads TGTGCCAGCACCTTGATCGCGGTTGGGGAGCGGTTCTTC.

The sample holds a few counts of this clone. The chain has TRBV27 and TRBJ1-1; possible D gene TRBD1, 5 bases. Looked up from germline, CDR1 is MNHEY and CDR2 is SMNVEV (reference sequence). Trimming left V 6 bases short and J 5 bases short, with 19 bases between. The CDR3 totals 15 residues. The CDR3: CASSLRRQDKTEAFF. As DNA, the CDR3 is TGTGCCAGCAGCCTCCGGCGGCAGGACAAAACTGAAGCTTTCTTT.

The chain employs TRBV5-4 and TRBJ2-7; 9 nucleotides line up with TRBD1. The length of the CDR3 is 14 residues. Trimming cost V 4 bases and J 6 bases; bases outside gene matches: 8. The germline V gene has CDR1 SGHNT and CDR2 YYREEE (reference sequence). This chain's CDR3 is CASSLTGGPGEQYF. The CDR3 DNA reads TGTGCCAGCAGCCTAACAGGGGGCCCGGGCGAGCAGTACTTC.

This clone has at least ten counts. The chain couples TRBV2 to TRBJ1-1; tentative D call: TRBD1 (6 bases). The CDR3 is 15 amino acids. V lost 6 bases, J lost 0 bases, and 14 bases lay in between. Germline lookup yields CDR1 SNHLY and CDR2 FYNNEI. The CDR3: CASRPRGKLNTEAFF. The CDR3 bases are TGTGCCAGCAGGCCCAGGGGAAAATTGAACACTGAAGCTTTCTTT. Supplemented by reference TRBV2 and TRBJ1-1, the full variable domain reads EPEVTQTPSHQVTQMGQEVILRCVPISNHLYFYWYRQILGQKVEFLVSFYNNEISEKSEIFDDQFSVERPDGSNFTLKIRSTKLEDSAMYFCASRPRGKLNTEAFFGQGTRLTVV.

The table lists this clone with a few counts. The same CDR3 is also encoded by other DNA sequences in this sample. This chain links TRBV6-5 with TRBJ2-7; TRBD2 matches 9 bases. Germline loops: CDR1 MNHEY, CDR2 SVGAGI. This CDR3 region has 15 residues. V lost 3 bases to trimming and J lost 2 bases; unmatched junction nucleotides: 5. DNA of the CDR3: TGTGCCAGCAGTTATTTAGCGGGAGCAACCTACGAGCAGTACTTC. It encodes CASSYLAGATYEQYF.

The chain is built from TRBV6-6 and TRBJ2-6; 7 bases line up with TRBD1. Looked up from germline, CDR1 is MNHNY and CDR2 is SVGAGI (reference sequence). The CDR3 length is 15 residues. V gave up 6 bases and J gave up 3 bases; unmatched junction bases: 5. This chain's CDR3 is CASSPQGSGANVLTF. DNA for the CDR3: TGTGCCAGCAGCCCACAGGGGAGTGGGGCCAACGTCCTGACTTTC.

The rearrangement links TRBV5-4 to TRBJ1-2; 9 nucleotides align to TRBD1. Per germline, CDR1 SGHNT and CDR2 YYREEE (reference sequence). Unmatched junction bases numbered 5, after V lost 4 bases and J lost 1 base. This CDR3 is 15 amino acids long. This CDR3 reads CASSHSGQGNYGYTF. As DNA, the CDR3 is TGTGCCAGCAGCCACTCGGGACAGGGTAACTATGGCTACACCTTC.

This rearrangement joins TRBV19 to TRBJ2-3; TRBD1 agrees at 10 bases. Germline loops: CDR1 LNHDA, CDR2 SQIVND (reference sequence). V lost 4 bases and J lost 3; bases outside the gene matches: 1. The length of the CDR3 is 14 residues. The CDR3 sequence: CASSTGQGTDTQYF. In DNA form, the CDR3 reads TGTGCCAGTAGTACGGGACAGGGGACAGATACGCAGTATTTT.

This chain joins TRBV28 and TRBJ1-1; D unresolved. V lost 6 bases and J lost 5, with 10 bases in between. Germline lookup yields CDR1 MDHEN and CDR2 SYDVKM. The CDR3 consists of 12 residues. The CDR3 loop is CASRALRTEAFF. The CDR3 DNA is TGTGCCAGCAGGGCCTTGAGGACTGAAGCTTTCTTT.

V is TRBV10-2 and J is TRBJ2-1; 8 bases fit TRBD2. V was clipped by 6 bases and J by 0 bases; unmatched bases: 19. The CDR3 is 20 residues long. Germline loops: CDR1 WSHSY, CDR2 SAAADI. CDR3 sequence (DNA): TGCGCCAGCAGCAATAGGGAGCGGGAGACGACCTGGGGCTCCTACAATGAGCAGTTCTTC. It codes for CASSNRERETTWGSYNEQFF.

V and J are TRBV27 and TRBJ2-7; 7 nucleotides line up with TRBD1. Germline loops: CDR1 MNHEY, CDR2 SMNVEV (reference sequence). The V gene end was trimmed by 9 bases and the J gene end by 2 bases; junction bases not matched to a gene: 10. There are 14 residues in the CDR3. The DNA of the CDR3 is TGTGCCAGTTCGGTAAGACAGGGTCCCTACGAGCAGTACTTC. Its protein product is CASSVRQGPYEQYF.